The next 20 T cell receptor beta chains were all read from a single sample in a study of T-cell reconstitution after alpha-beta-depleted transplantation in children. Construction of the TCRbeta library involved unique molecular identifiers. Each CDR3 protein gets one entry after TCRdb re-called the PCR reads with MiXCR. The sample has fewer than 350,000 distinct CDR3 sequences; about a tenth are singletons. The sequencing here drew on PBMCs, taken before TCRalphabeta/CD19-depleted stem cell transplant. Receptors were obtained from a boy under two years old with acute myeloid leukemia, due to receive a stem cell transplant.

This clonotype was seen more than once but under ten times. The chain uses TRBV12-3 or TRBV12-4 and TRBJ2-5, with 7 bases that match TRBD2. CDR3 length: 15 residues. V lost 8 bases, J lost 1 base, and 10 bases stayed unmatched. The CDR3 reads CASALQRGPQETQYF. The CDR3 nucleotides read TGTGCCAGCGCCCTTCAGCGGGGCCCCCAAGAGACCCAGTACTTC.

This chain uses TRBV6-5 with TRBJ1-5; no reliable D call. Trimming shortened V by 0 bases and J by 1 base, and 10 bases separated the two germline ends. The CDR3 is made up of 16 amino acids. Germline-derived CDR1 and CDR2 are MNHEY and SVGAGI. The CDR3 sequence: CASSYSRDASNQPQHF. As DNA, the CDR3 is TGTGCCAGCAGTTACTCGAGAGACGCAAGCAATCAGCCCCAGCATTTT.

The V call is TRBV20-1, the J call TRBJ2-7; 10 nucleotides line up with TRBD2. The V gene's germline CDR1 is DFQATT and CDR2 SNEGSKA (reference sequence). Losses at the gene ends were 0 bases for V and 4 bases for J; bases not matched to a gene: 6. The CDR3 runs to 15 residues. The chain's CDR3 is CSARDRPSGSYEQYF. CDR3 coding DNA: TGCAGTGCTAGAGATAGGCCTAGCGGGAGTTACGAGCAGTACTTC.

This clonotype was seen repeatedly, ten times or more. This sequence joins TRBV5-1 and TRBJ1-2, with D maybe TRBD1 (5 bases). V dropped 4 bases and J dropped 4 bases, with 17 bases sitting between them. CDR1 and CDR2 (germline): SGHRS, YFSETQ. The CDR3 covers 15 residues. CDR3 loop: CASSRLGEWSYGYTF. The CDR3 coding sequence is TGCGCCAGCAGCCGTCTGGGGGAATGGAGCTATGGCTACACCTTC.

By share, this clonotype ranks as medium-sized. This chain joins TRBV15 and TRBJ2-3, with 8 bases identical to TRBD1. CDR3 length equals 16 residues. V trimming: 5 bases; J trimming: 1 base; junction bases outside the gene matches: 8. Germline loops: CDR1 LNHNV, CDR2 YYDKDF (reference sequence). The CDR3 loop is CATSGLPGQGTDTQYF. Here the CDR3 DNA reads TGTGCCACCAGCGGACTCCCGGGACAGGGCACAGATACGCAGTATTTT.

This clonotype was counted ten times or more. The chain combines TRBV4-3 with TRBJ2-1; no clear D. The CDR3 extends over 19 amino acids. The V gene's germline CDR1 is LGHNA and CDR2 YSLEER. V was trimmed by 3 bases and J by 0 bases, leaving 21 bases between them. DNA of the CDR3: TGCGCCAGCAGCCACGTATTCGGCGCTAGTTCCGGCTCCTACAATGAGCAGTTCTTC. Protein sequence: CASSHVFGASSGSYNEQFF.

Ten or more counts support this clonotype. This sequence joins TRBV29-1 and TRBJ2-7; TRBD1 aligns across 8 bases. The CDR3 has 13 residues. Germline loops: CDR1 SQVTM, CDR2 ANQGSEA. V dropped 3 bases and J dropped 2; count of bases not matched to a gene: 3. As DNA, the CDR3 is TGCAGCGTTGAGGACAGGGTTACCTACGAGCAGTACTTC. This sequence encodes CSVEDRVTYEQYF.

This clonotype was recorded at least ten times. This chain joins TRBV7-8 and TRBJ2-3, with TRBD1 matching 7 bases. The CDR3 is 16 residues long. J lost 0 bases, V lost 5 bases, and 8 bases had no gene match. Germline V gene data show CDR1 as SGHVS and CDR2 as FQNEAQ. The chain's CDR3 is CASSTRTGQSTDTQYF. The CDR3 DNA is TGTGCCAGCAGCACCAGGACGGGACAGAGCACAGATACGCAGTATTTT.

This clonotype turned up a few times. The chain recombines TRBV12-3 or TRBV12-4 with TRBJ2-6, with 11 bases matching TRBD1. This CDR3 has 18 residues. The trim removed 11 bases at V and 4 bases at J, leaving 16 bases unmatched. The CDR3 region has the DNA TGTGCCTTCTGTGCAACGGGACAGGGGGTGGGGGGGGCCAACGTCCTGACTTTC. Encoded protein: CAFCATGQGVGGANVLTF.

Ten or more counts support this clonotype. The chain is built from TRBV29-1 and TRBJ2-7; the D gene is possibly TRBD2 (6 bases). The CDR3 spans 11 residues. Trimming pared 4 bases from V and 3 bases from J, leaving 7 bases between. Germline CDR1 SQVTM, CDR2 ANQGSEA. This chain's CDR3 is CSVGAGYEQYF. The CDR3 DNA reads TGCAGCGTTGGAGCGGGCTACGAGCAGTACTTC.

This clonotype was counted ten times or more. The chain carries TRBV29-1 and TRBJ2-5; the D gene is possibly TRBD1 (7 bases). CDR1 is SQVTM, CDR2 ANQGSEA, per germline. The CDR3 has 12 residues. V was clipped by 3 bases and J by 4 bases, with 9 bases between them. The CDR3, as DNA: TGCAGCGTTGACAGGGGGGCAGAGACCCAGTACTTC. It codes for CSVDRGAETQYF. Filled out from reference TRBV29-1 and TRBJ2-5, the complete variable domain reads SAVISQKPSRDICQRGTSLTIQCQVDSQVTMMFWYRQQPGQSLTLIATANQGSEATYESGFVIDKFPISRPNLTFSTLTVSNMSPEDSSIYLCSVDRGAETQYFGPGTRLLVL.

Comment on this clonotype: An end of the junction differs from the germline gene, which may be a read error. The chain links TRBV12-3 or TRBV12-4 to TRBJ1-2; D is perhaps TRBD1 (6 bases). The CDR3 spans 13 residues. The CDR3: CASSDHRVHGSTF. The CDR3 DNA sequence: TGTGCCAGCAGCGATCACAGGGTCCATGGCTCCACCTTC.

The chain combines TRBV27 with TRBJ2-5; 9 bases map to TRBD1. Germline lookup yields CDR1 MNHEY and CDR2 SMNVEV (reference sequence). J lost 6 bases, V lost 11 bases, and 10 bases had no gene match. The CDR3 has 13 amino acids. The CDR3 DNA follows: TGTGCCTCGTCCCGGGACAGGGTAAAGACCCAGTACTTC. This gives the protein CASSRDRVKTQYF.

The sample holds many counts of this clonotype. The V gene is TRBV5-1, the J gene TRBJ2-1; D perhaps matches TRBD1 (6 bases). Germline assignment: CDR1 SGHRS and CDR2 YFSETQ. The CDR3 runs 15 residues. Trimming shortened V by 4 bases and J by 1 base, and 12 bases separated the two germline ends. CDR3 sequence: CASSIGQKSYNEQFF. The CDR3 bases are TGCGCCAGCAGCATCGGACAGAAATCCTACAATGAGCAGTTCTTC.

Ten or more counts support this clonotype. CDR3 loop: CSAQGLIYNSPLHF. In nucleotides, the CDR3 is TGCAGTGCTCAGGGTCTTATCTATAATTCACCCCTCCACTTT. This chain connects TRBV20-1 to TRBJ1-6; a possible D gene is TRBD1 (5 bases). The CDR3 extends over 14 amino acids. CDR1 and CDR2 (germline): DFQATT, SNEGSKA (reference sequence). V shed 5 bases and J shed 3 bases, with 11 bases lying between them.

This clonotype was found many times. The chain uses TRBV20-1 and TRBJ2-1; 8 nucleotides align to TRBD2. Germline V CDR1 and CDR2: DFQATT, SNEGSKA (reference sequence). CDR3 length: 16 residues. V lost 6 bases and J lost 7; bases outside the gene matches: 17. The CDR3 here is CSAPDPSGRGGNEQFF. The CDR3 nucleotides are TGCAGTGCCCCGGACCCTAGCGGGCGGGGTGGAAATGAGCAGTTCTTC.

This clonotype was counted many times. V gene TRBV5-1 combines with J gene TRBJ2-7; the D call may be TRBD1 or TRBD2 (5 bases each). Germline CDR1 SGHRS, CDR2 YFSETQ. Trimming left V 2 bases short and J 2 bases short, with 14 bases between. The CDR3 covers 15 residues. CDR3 in DNA: TGCGCCAGCAGCTTCAGGGAGTCGGGCACCTACGAGCAGTACTTC. This sequence encodes CASSFRESGTYEQYF. The whole variable domain, filled in from reference TRBV5-1 and TRBJ2-7, reads KAGVTQTPRYLIKTRGQQVTLSCSPISGHRSVSWYQQTPGQGLQFLFEYFSETQRNKGNFPGRFSGRQFSNSRSEMNVSTLELGDSALYLCASSFRESGTYEQYFGPGTRLTVT.

Note on this clonotype: A much larger clone differs from this one at a single base, so this may be a read error. V usage is TRBV5-1 and J usage is TRBJ2-2; D might be TRBD1 or TRBD2, each matching 5 bases. Germline CDR1 and CDR2: SGHRS and YFSETQ. The CDR3 is 17 amino acids. The V end lost 3 bases, the J end lost 0 bases, and 15 bases lay between the germline ends. The CDR3 DNA sequence: TGCGCCAGCAGCTCCCGGGACCGAATCACGAACACCGGGGAGCTGTTTTTT. It encodes CASSSRDRITNTGELFF.

This clonotype was picked up many times. DNA of the CDR3: TGTGCCAGCAGCCGGGACAGGGACTATGGCTACACCTTC. It specifies CASSRDRDYGYTF. The chain is built from TRBV7-2 and TRBJ1-2; the match to TRBD1 covers 9 bases. CDR1 SGHTA and CDR2 FQGNSA come from the germline V gene. V gave up 5 bases and J gave up 3 bases; unmatched junction bases: 1. CDR3 length: 13 amino acids.

The sample holds many counts of this clonotype. V usage is TRBV5-1 and J usage is TRBJ2-3; 10 nucleotides align to TRBD1. Germline V gene sequence: CDR1 SGHRS, CDR2 YFSETQ. The V segment lost 4 bases and the J segment 3 bases; nucleotides outside the gene matches: 8. The CDR3 extends over 16 amino acids. In DNA form, the CDR3 reads TGCGCCAGCAGCCAAAAGACAGGGGGCGCAACAGATACGCAGTATTTT. Its translation: CASSQKTGGATDTQYF.